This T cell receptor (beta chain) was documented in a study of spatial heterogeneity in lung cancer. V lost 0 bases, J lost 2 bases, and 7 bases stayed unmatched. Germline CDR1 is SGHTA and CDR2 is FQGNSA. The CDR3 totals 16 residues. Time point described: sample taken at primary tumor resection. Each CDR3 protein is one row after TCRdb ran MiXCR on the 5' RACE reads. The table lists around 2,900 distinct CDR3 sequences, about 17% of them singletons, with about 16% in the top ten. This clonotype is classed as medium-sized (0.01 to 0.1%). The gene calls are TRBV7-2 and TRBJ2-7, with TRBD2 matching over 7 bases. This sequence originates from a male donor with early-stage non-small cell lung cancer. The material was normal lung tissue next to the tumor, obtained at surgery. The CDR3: CASSLAHASGAYEQYF. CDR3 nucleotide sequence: TGTGCCAGCAGCTTAGCGCATGCTAGCGGAGCCTACGAGCAGTACTTC.